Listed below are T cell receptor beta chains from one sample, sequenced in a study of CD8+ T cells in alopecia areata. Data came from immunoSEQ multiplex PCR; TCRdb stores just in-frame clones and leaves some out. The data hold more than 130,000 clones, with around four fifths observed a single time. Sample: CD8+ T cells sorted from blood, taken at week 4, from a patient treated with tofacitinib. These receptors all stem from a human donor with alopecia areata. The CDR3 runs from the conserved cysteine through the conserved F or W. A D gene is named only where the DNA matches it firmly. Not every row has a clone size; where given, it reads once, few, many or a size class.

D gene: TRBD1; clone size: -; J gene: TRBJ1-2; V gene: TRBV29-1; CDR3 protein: CSVQTGGENGYTF; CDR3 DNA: TGCAGCGTCCAGACAGGGGGCGAGAATGGCTACACCTTC
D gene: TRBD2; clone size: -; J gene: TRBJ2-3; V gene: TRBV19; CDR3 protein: CASSLPPGLAGGRDTQYF; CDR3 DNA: TGTGCCAGTAGCCTCCCGCCGGGACTAGCGGGGGGGCGAGATACGCAGTATTTT
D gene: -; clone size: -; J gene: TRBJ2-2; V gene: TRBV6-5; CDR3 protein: CASSFGRQLGGELFF; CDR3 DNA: TGTGCCAGCAGCTTCGGGAGACAGTTGGGAGGGGAGCTGTTTTTT
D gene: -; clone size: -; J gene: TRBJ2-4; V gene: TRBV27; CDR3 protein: CASSPRGSQNIQYF; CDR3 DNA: TGTGCCAGCAGTCCGCGTGGCAGTCAAAACATTCAGTACTTC
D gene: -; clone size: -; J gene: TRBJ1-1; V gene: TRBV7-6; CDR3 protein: CASSPEDGTEAFF; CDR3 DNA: TGTGCCAGCAGCCCCGAAGACGGCACTGAAGCTTTCTTT
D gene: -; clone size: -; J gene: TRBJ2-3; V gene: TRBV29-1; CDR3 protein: CSVQNGGGGNTQYF; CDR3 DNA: TGCAGCGTGCAAAATGGGGGCGGGGGAAATACGCAGTATTTT
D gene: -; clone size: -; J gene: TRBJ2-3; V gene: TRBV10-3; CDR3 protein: CAINTRQVVGEDTQYF; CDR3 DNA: TGTGCCATCAACACCAGACAGGTCGTCGGTGAAGATACGCAGTATTTT
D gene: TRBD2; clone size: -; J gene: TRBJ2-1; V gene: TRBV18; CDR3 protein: CASSPQSGIKYNEQFF; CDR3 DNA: TGTGCCAGCTCACCACAAAGCGGGATTAAATACAATGAGCAGTTCTTC
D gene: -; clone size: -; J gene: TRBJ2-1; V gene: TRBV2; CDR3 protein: CASGGKDYNEQFF; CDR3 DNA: TGTGCCAGCGGGGGGAAGGACTACAATGAGCAGTTCTTC
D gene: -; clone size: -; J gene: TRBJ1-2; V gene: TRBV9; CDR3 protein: CASTPQLTSGGGGNYGYTF; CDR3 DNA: TGTGCCAGCACCCCACAACTCACCTCCGGGGGAGGGGGTAACTATGGCTACACCTTC
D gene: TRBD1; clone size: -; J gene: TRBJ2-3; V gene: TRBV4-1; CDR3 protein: CASSPKGASTDTQYF; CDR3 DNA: TGCGCCAGCAGCCCCAAGGGGGCTAGCACAGATACGCAGTATTTT
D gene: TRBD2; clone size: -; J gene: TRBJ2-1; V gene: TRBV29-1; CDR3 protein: CRGTSGTLSYNEQFF; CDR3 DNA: TGCAGAGGAACTAGCGGGACCCTCTCCTACAATGAGCAGTTCTTC
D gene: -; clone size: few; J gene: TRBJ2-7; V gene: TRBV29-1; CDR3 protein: CSVEEPGQSEQYF; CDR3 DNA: TGCAGCGTTGAAGAACCCGGACAGTCGGAGCAGTACTTC
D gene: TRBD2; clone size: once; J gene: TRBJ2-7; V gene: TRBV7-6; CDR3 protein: CASGGEGSEQYF; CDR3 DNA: TGTGCCAGCGGGGGGGAGGGGTCCGAGCAGTACTTC
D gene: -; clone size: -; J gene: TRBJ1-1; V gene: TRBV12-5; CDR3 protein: CASGPPRGVDGTEAFF; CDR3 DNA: TGTGCTAGTGGTCCACCTCGGGGGGTGGACGGCACTGAAGCTTTCTTT
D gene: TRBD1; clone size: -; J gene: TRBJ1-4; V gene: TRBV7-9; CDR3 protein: CASSPDRGYEKLFF; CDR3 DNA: TGTGCCAGCAGCCCTGACAGGGGTTACGAAAAACTGTTTTTT
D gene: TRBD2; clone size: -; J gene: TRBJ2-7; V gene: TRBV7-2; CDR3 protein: CASSFLDGTRPAYEQYF; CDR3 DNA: TGTGCCAGCAGCTTCCTAGACGGGACTAGGCCGGCCTACGAGCAGTACTTC
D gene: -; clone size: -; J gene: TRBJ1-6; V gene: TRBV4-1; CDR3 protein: CASSHLEKKGPLHF; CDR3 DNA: TGCGCCAGCAGCCACCTGGAGAAGAAGGGGCCCCTCCACTTT
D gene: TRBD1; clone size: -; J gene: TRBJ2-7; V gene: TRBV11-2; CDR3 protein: CASSIRGSYEQYF; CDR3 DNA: TGTGCCAGCAGCATCAGGGGGTCCTACGAGCAGTACTTC
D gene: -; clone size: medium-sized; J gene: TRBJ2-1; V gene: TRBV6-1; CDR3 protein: CASSDRVYNEQFF; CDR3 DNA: TGTGCCAGCAGTGATCGGGTATACAATGAGCAGTTCTTC
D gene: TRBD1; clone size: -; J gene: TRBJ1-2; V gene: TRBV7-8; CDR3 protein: CASSSPRQGAGSYGYTF; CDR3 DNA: TGTGCCAGCAGCTCGCCACGACAGGGGGCTGGGAGCTATGGCTACACCTTC
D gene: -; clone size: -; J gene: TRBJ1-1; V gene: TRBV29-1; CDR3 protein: CSVDTRVDTEAFF; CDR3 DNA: TGCAGCGTTGATACAAGGGTAGACACTGAAGCTTTCTTT
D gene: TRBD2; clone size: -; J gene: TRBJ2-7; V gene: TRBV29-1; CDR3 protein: CSVGRGFSSYEQYF; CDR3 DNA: TGCAGCGTGGGGAGGGGATTCAGCTCCTACGAGCAGTACTTC
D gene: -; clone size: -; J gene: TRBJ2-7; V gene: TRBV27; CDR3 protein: CASSFPGNEQYF; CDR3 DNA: TGTGCCAGCAGTTTTCCAGGGAACGAGCAGTACTTC
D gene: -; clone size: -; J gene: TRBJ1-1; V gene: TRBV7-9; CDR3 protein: CASSLLGTEAFF; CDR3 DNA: TGTGCCAGCAGCTTGTTGGGGACGGAAGCTTTCTTT
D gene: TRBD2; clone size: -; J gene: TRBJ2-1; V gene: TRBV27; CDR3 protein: CASRFAGLFNEQFF; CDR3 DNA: TGTGCCAGCAGATTCGCGGGACTATTCAATGAGCAGTTCTTC
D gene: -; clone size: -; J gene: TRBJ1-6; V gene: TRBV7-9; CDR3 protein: CASSLASGFRSPLHF; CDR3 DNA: TGTGCCAGCAGCTTAGCTTCAGGGTTCCGTTCACCCCTCCACTTT
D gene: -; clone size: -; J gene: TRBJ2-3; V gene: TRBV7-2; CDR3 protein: CASSSLEGSTHTDTQYF; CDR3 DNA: TGTGCCAGCAGCTCCCTGGAGGGGAGTACTCACACAGATACGCAGTATTTT
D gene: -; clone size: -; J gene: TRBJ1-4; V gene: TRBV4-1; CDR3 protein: CASSQGRVLANEKLFF; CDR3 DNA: TGCGCCAGCAGCCAAGGCAGGGTTCTCGCTAATGAAAAACTGTTTTTT
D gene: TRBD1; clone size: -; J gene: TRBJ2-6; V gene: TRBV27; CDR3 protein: CASSYGQGSGANVLTF; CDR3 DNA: TGTGCCAGCAGTTACGGACAGGGCTCTGGGGCCAACGTCCTGACTTTC
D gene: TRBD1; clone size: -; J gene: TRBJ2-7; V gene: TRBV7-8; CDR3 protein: CASSLVEGQGFYEQYF; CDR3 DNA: TGTGCCAGCAGCTTAGTTGAGGGACAGGGCTTCTACGAGCAGTACTTC
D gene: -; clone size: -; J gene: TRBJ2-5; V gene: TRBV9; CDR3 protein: CASSPGTVFQYF; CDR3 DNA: TGTGCCAGCAGCCCCGGGACTGTCTTTCAGTACTTC
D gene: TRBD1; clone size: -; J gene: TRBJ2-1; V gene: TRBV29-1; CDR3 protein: CSVEPGGAYNEQFF; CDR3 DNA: TGCAGCGTTGAACCAGGGGGTGCCTACAATGAGCAGTTCTTC
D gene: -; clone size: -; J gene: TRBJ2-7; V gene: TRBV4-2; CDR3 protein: CASSQSLSPVLEQYF; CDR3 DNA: TGTGCCAGCAGCCAAAGCTTAAGCCCCGTCCTCGAGCAGTACTTC
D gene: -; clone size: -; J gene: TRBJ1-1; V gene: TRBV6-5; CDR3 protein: CASSYSRTSFTEAFF; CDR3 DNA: TGTGCCAGCAGTTACTCGAGGACTTCTTTCACTGAAGCTTTCTTT
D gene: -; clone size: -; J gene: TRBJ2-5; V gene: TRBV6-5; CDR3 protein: CASSYSESGSRETQYF; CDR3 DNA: TGTGCCAGCAGTTACTCCGAGTCAGGGTCTCGAGAGACCCAGTACTTC
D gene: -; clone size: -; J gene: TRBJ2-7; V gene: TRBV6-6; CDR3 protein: CASSYIPYEQYF; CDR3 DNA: TGTGCCAGCAGTTACATTCCCTACGAGCAGTACTTC
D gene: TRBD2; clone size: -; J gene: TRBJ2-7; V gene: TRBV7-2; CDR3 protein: CASSFTSGGTYEQYF; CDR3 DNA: TGTGCCAGCAGCTTCACCAGCGGGGGGACCTACGAGCAGTACTTC
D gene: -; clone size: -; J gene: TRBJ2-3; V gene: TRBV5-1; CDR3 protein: CASSFRAESTDTQYF; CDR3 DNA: TGCGCCAGCAGCTTTCGAGCGGAGAGCACAGATACGCAGTATTTT
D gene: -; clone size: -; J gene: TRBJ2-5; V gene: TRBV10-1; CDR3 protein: CASRYGRFQETQYF; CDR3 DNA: TGCGCCAGCAGATATGGACGGTTCCAAGAGACCCAGTACTTC
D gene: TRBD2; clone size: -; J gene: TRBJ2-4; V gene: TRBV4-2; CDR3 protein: CASSQESSGRTKNIQYF; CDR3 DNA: TGTGCCAGCAGCCAGGAATCTAGCGGGAGGACCAAAAACATTCAGTACTTC
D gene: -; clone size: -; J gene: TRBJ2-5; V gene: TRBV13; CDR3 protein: CASSLGPGILSETQYF; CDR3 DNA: TGTGCCAGCAGCTTAGGGCCCGGGATATTGAGTGAGACCCAGTACTTC
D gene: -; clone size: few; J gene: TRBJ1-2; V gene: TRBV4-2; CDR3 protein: CASSQAGGHPRDGYTF; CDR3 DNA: TGTGCCAGCAGCCAAGCCGGAGGGCACCCTCGTGATGGCTACACCTTC
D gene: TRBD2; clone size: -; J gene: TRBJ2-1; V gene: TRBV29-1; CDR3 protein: CSVEDESGDYNEQFF; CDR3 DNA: TGCAGCGTTGAAGATGAGAGCGGGGACTACAATGAGCAGTTCTTC
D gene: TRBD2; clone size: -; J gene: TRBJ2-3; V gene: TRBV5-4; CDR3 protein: CASSSGLAVTVDTQYF; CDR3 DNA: TGTGCCAGCAGCTCTGGACTAGCGGTGACGGTAGATACGCAGTATTTT
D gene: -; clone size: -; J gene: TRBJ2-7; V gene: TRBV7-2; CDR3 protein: CASSLAGAHEQYF; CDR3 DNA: TGTGCCAGCAGCTTAGCGGGAGCCCACGAGCAGTACTTC
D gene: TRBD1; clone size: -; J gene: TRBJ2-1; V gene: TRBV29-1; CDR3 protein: CSVAPGTGANEQFF; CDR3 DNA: TGCAGCGTTGCTCCAGGGACAGGGGCGAATGAGCAGTTCTTC
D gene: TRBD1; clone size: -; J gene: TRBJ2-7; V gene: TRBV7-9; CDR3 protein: CASSSMTGYQSEQYF; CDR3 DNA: TGTGCCAGCAGCTCCATGACAGGGTATCAATCGGAGCAGTACTTC
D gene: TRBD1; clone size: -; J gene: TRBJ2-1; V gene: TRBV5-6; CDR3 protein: CASSSGTVGEQFF; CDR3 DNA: TGTGCCAGCAGCTCCGGGACAGTTGGTGAGCAGTTCTTC
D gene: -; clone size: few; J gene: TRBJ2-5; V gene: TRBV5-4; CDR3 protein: CASSSQETQYF; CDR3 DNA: TGTGCCAGCAGCTCACAAGAGACCCAGTACTTC